The sequence of this T cell receptor (beta chain) was determined in a study of CD8 T cells in ankylosing spondylitis. This CDR3 region has 15 residues. Per the germline V gene, CDR1 is MNHEY and CDR2 is SMNVEV (reference sequence). Germline trimming cut 5 bases from V and 3 bases from J; bases unmatched to any gene: 8. A single record per CDR3 protein comes from TCRdb applying MiXCR to the 5' RACE reads. In the table there are 250,000 to 300,000 distinct CDR3 sequences, 18% of which are singletons. This clonotype was observed many times. This clonotype originated in a male donor with ankylosing spondylitis or in good health (not recorded which). Material for sequencing was blood, either unsorted or a sorted T cell fraction (not recorded which). The chain combines TRBV27 with TRBJ2-7; TRBD1 matches at 9 bases. The CDR3 sequence is CASSAAGTGFYEQYF. In DNA form, the CDR3 reads TGTGCCAGCAGTGCGGCCGGGACAGGGTTCTACGAGCAGTACTTC.